The T cell receptor beta chain described here comes from a study of shared clonotypes between healthy human individuals. Turning to the study itself: The study used three CD4 naive, three CD4 memory, two CD8 naive and one CD8 memory plate per donor.

The study ran the assay at deep level. Repertoires were generated with immunoSEQ multiplex PCR, while TCRdb's copy carries only in-frame clones and drops some. The sample lists some 630,000 clones; approximately 75% were seen once. Sequencing was performed on memory CD4+ T cells sorted from blood. Documented subset: CD45RA-negative fraction. The TCR sequence derives from a woman in her twenties or thirties in good health.

The CDR3 DNA follows: TGTGCCAGCTCACCACCGGGACTAGCGGGAGGACCTGGGGAGCAGTACTTC. Its translation: CASSPPGLAGGPGEQYF. J is TRBJ2-7 and V is TRBV18, with 15 bases aligning to TRBD2. Germline trimming cut 0 bases from V and 7 bases from J; bases unmatched to any gene: 7. Germline CDR1 reads KGHSH; CDR2 reads LQKENI. CDR3 length equals 17 residues.